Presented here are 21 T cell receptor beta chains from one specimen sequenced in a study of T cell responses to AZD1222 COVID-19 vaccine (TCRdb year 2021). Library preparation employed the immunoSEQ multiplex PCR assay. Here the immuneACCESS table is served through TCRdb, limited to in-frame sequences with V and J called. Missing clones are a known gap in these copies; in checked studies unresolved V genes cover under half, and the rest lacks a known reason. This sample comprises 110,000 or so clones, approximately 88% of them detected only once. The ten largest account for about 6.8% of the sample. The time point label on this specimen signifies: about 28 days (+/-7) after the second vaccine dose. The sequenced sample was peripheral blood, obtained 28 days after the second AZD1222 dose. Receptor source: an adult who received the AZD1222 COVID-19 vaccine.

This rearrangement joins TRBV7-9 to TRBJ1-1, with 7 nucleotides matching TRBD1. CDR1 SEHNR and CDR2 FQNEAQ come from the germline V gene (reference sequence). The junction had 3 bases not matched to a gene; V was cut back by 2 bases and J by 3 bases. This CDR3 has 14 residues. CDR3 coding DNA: TGTGCCAGCAGCTTATCCGGGACAGACACTGAAGCTTTCTTT. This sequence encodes CASSLSGTDTEAFF.

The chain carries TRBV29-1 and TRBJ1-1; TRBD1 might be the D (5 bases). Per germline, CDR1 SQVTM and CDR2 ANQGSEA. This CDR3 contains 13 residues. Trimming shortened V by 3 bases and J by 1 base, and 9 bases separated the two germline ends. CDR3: CSVEVQGNTEAFF. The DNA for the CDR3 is TGCAGCGTTGAGGTCCAGGGGAACACTGAAGCTTTCTTT.

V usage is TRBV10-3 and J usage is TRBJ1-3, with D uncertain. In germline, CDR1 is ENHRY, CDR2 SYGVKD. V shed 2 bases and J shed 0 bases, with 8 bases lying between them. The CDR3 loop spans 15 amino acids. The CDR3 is CAISEEGYSGNTIYF. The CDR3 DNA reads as TGTGCCATCAGTGAGGAAGGGTACTCTGGAAACACCATATATTTT.

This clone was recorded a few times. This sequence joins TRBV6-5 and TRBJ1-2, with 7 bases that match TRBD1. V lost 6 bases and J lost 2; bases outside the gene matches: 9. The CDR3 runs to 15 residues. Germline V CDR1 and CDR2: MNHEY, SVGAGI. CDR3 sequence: CASRTTGTVNYGYTF. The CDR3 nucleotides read TGTGCCAGCAGGACCACCGGGACAGTCAACTATGGCTACACCTTC.

Here the CDR3 reads CAISERQGDEAFF. The CDR3 DNA follows: TGTGCCATCAGTGAAAGACAGGGGGATGAAGCTTTCTTT. The J gene is TRBJ1-1, the V gene TRBV10-3; the match to TRBD1 covers 9 bases. V dropped 3 bases and J dropped 7; count of bases not matched to a gene: 3. Per germline, CDR1 ENHRY and CDR2 SYGVKD. The CDR3 loop spans 13 amino acids.

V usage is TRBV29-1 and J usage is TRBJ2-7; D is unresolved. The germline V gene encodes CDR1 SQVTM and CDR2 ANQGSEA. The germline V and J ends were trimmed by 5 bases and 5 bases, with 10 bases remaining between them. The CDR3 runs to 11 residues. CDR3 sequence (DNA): TGCAGCGTTCGGGCAGTCGACGAGCAGTACTTC. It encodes CSVRAVDEQYF.

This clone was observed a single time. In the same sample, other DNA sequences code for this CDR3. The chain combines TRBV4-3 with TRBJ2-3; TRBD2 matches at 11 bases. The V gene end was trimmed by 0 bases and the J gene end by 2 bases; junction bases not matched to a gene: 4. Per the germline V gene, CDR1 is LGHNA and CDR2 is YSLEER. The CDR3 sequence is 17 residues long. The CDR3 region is CASSQDLAGGPTDTQYF. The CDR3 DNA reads TGCGCCAGCAGCCAAGATCTAGCGGGGGGTCCCACAGATACGCAGTATTTT.

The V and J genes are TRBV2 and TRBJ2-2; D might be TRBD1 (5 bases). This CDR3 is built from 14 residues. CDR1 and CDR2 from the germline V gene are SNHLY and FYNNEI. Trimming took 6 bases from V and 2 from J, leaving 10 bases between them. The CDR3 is CASRTRANTGELFF. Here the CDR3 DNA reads TGTGCCAGCAGGACCAGGGCAAACACCGGGGAGCTGTTTTTT.

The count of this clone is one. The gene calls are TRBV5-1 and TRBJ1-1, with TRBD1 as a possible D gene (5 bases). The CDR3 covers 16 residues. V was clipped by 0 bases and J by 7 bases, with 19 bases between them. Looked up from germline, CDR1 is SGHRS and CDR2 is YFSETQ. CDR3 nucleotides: TGCGCCAGCAGCTTGGGGGCCCCTGGGGGGATCGGTGAAGCTTTCTTT. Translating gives CASSLGAPGGIGEAFF.

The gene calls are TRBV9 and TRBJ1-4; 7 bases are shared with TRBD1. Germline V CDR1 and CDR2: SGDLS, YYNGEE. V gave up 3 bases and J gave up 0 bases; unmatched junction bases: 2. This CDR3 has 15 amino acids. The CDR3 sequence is CASSATGTTNEKLFF. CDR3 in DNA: TGTGCCAGCAGCGCGACAGGGACAACTAATGAAAAACTGTTTTTT.

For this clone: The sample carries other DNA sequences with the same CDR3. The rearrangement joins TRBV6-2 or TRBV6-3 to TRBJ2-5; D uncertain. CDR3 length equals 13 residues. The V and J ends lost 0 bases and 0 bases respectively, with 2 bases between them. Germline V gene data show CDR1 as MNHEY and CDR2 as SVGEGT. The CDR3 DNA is TGTGCCAGCAGTTACTCGTACCAAGAGACCCAGTACTTC. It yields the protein CASSYSYQETQYF.

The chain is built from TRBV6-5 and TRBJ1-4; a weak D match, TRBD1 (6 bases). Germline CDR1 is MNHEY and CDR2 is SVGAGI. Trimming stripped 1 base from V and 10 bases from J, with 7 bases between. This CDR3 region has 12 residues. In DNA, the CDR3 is TGTGCCAGCAGTTACTTACAGGGAAAACTGTTTTTT. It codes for CASSYLQGKLFF.

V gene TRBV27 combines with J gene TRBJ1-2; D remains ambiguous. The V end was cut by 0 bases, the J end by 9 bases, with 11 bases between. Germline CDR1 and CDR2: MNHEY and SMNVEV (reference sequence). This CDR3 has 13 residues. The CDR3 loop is CASSLSMVGSYTF. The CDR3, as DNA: TGTGCCAGCAGTTTATCGATGGTGGGAAGCTACACCTTC.

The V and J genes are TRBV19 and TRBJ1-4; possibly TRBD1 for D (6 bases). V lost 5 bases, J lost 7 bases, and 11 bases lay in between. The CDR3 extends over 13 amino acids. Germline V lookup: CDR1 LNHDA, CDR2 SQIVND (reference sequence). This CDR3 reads CASSVWTVEKLFF. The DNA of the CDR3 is TGTGCCAGTAGTGTTTGGACAGTTGAAAAACTGTTTTTT.

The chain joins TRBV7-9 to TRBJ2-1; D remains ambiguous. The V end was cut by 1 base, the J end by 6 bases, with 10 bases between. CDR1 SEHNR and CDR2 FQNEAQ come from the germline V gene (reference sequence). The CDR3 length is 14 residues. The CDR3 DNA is TGTGCCAGCAGCTTAGTGAGTGGGTCCAATGAGCAGTTCTTC. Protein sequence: CASSLVSGSNEQFF. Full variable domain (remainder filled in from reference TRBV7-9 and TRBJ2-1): DTGVSQNPRHKITKRGQNVTFRCDPISEHNRLYWYRQTLGQGPEFLTYFQNEAQLEKSRLLSDRFSAERPKGSFSTLEIQRTEQGDSAMYLCASSLVSGSNEQFFGPGTRLTVL.

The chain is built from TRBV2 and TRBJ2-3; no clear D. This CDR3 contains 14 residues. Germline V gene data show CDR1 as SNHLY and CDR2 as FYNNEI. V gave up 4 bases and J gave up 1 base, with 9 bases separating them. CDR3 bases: TGTGCCAGCAGTGGACAACTACGCACAGATACGCAGTATTTT. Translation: CASSGQLRTDTQYF. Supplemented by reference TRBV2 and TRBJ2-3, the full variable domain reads EPEVTQTPSHQVTQMGQEVILRCVPISNHLYFYWYRQILGQKVEFLVSFYNNEISEKSEIFDDQFSVERPDGSNFTLKIRSTKLEDSAMYFCASSGQLRTDTQYFGPGTRLTVL.

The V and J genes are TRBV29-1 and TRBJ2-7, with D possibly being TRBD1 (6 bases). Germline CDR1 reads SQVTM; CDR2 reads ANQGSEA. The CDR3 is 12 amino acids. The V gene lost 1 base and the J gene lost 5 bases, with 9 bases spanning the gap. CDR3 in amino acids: CSVEGTVNEQYF. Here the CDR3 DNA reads TGCAGCGTTGAAGGGACAGTCAACGAGCAGTACTTC.

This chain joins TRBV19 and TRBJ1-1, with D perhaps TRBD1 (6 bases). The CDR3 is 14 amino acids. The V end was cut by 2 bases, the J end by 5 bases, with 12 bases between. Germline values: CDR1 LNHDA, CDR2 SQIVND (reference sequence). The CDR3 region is CASSIKGEGTEAFF. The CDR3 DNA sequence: TGTGCCAGTAGTATAAAGGGGGAGGGAACTGAAGCTTTCTTT.

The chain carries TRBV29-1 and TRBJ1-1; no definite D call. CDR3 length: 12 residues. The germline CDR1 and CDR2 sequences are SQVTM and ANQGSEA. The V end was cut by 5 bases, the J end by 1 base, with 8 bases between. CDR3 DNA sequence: TGCAGCGTTCTGGACCGGAACACTGAAGCTTTCTTT. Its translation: CSVLDRNTEAFF.

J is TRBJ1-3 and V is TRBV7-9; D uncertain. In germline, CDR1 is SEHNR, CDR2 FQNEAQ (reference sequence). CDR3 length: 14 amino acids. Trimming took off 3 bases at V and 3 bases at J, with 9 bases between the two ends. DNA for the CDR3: TGTGCCAGCAGCTTCGGGCGGGATGGAAACACCATATATTTT. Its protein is CASSFGRDGNTIYF.

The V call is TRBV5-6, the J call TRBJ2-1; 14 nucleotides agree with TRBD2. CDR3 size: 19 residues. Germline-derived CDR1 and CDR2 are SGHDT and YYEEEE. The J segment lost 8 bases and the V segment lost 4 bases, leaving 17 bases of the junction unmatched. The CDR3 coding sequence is TGTGCCAGCAGCGCCTACGGGACTAGCGGGGGCCTTTTCTGGGATGAGCAGTTCTTC. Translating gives CASSAYGTSGGLFWDEQFF.